The 28 T cell receptor beta chains reported below all come from one sample, sequenced in a study of blood T cell repertoires in COVID-19 (dated by TCRdb to 2020 to 2022). The receptor library was made with the immunoSEQ multiplex PCR assay. TCRdb obtained this table from immuneACCESS and retained in-frame rearrangements with V and J assigned. These tables miss some clones; where compared with another copy, unresolved V genes account for less than half of the shortfall, and the remainder is unexplained. Present in this sample are tens of thousands of clones, roughly three quarters of which were seen just once. The ten most abundant clones make up about an eighth of the sample. The sequenced sample was peripheral blood. The receptors were sampled from a human donor in a cohort sampled during active COVID-19.

The chain has TRBV15 and TRBJ2-5; D is perhaps TRBD2 (7 bases). Germline assignment: CDR1 LNHNV and CDR2 YYDKDF (reference sequence). The CDR3 covers 15 residues. V dropped 3 bases and J dropped 2 bases, with 13 bases sitting between them. The CDR3 DNA sequence: TGTGCCACCAGCAGGGGGGGGGCGGGACAAGAGACCCAGTACTTC. It specifies CATSRGGAGQETQYF.

A single count supports this clone. The V call is TRBV18, the J call TRBJ2-6; D not resolved. The CDR3 totals 17 residues. Looked up from germline, CDR1 is KGHSH and CDR2 is LQKENI. Deletions cut 6 bases from V and 2 bases from J, with 17 bases between. The CDR3 here is CASSTGSLRTGANVLTF. In nucleotides, the CDR3 is TGTGCCAGCTCTACCGGGTCTTTAAGGACTGGGGCCAACGTCCTGACTTTC. The whole variable domain, filled in from reference TRBV18 and TRBJ2-6, reads NAGVMQNPRHLVRRRGQEARLRCSPMKGHSHVYWYRQLPEEGLKFMVYLQKENIIDESGMPKERFSAEFPKEGPSILRIQQVVRGDSAAYFCASSTGSLRTGANVLTFGAGSRLTVL.

The chain recombines TRBV11-2 with TRBJ2-5; TRBD2 matches 7 bases. The CDR3 runs to 14 residues. Germline V gene lookup returns CDR1 SGHAT and CDR2 FQNNGV. The junction had 6 bases not matched to a gene; V was cut back by 3 bases and J by 5 bases. The CDR3, as DNA: TGTGCCAGCAGCTTGGGGGGGGGTGAGGAGACCCAGTACTTC. Its protein is CASSLGGGEETQYF.

This chain links TRBV28 with TRBJ2-7; D is unclear. Deletions cut 3 bases from V and 4 bases from J, with 7 bases between. Germline CDR1 reads MDHEN; CDR2 reads SYDVKM. The CDR3 spans 12 residues. DNA of the CDR3: TGTGCCAGCAGTTTTCGTCGGTACGAGCAGTACTTC. Its translation is CASSFRRYEQYF.

The DNA for the CDR3 is TGTGCCAGCAGCTTAGCGGGAGGGCTTTTCTACGAGCAGTACGTC. Its protein is CASSLAGGLFYEQYV. The J gene is TRBJ2-7, the V gene TRBV7-9; 7 positions agree with TRBD2. In germline, CDR1 is SEHNR, CDR2 FQNEAQ (reference sequence). V lost 0 bases to trimming and J lost 3 bases; unmatched junction nucleotides: 5. The CDR3 contains 15 residues.

This chain joins TRBV5-1 and TRBJ2-1, with D perhaps TRBD1 (5 bases). This CDR3 is built from 14 residues. V gave up 7 bases and J gave up 1 base, with 12 bases separating them. In germline, CDR1 is SGHRS, CDR2 YFSETQ. CDR3 bases: TGCGCCAGCCGAAGGACACAGTCCTACAATGAGCAGTTCTTC. Residues: CASRRTQSYNEQFF.

The CDR3 here is CASAPWGRGVIYNEQFF. The DNA for the CDR3 is TGTGCTAGTGCCCCATGGGGGCGGGGGGTCATTTACAATGAGCAGTTCTTC. V is TRBV12-5 and J is TRBJ2-1; TRBD2 matches 8 bases. J lost 4 bases, V lost 7 bases, and 15 bases had no gene match. The CDR3 length is 17 residues. CDR1 is LGHNT and CDR2 is FRNRAP in the germline V gene.

This clone has more than one count but fewer than ten. V usage is TRBV30 and J usage is TRBJ1-6; unclear D gene. Germline V gene data show CDR1 as GTSNPN and CDR2 as SVGIG (reference sequence). V was clipped by 0 bases and J by 10 bases, with 13 bases between them. CDR3 length equals 14 residues. The CDR3 nucleotides are TGTGCCTGGAGTGTACTGAGCAGGCAATCACCCCTCCACTTT. Translating gives CAWSVLSRQSPLHF.

J is TRBJ1-6 and V is TRBV14; TRBD1 aligns across 8 bases. CDR1 and CDR2 from the germline V gene are SGHDN and FVKESK. With V trimmed by 0 bases and J by 4 bases, 11 bases remained unmatched. The CDR3 length is 19 residues. DNA of the CDR3: TGTGCCAGCAGCCAAGATATCGGACAGGGAAGATTTTATAATTCACCCCTCCACTTT. Translated, it gives CASSQDIGQGRFYNSPLHF.

This chain connects TRBV28 to TRBJ1-3, with unresolved D. There are 13 residues in the CDR3. In germline, CDR1 is MDHEN, CDR2 SYDVKM. The V gene lost 4 bases and the J gene lost 3 bases, with 7 bases spanning the gap. Here the CDR3 DNA reads TGTGCCAGCAGTTGGCCAGTTGGAAACACCATATATTTT. Protein product: CASSWPVGNTIYF.

V gene TRBV4-2 combines with J gene TRBJ1-2; D call uncertain. Germline lookup yields CDR1 LGHNA and CDR2 YNFKEQ. Trimming removed 4 bases from V and 8 bases from J, with 14 bases in between. The CDR3 has 13 amino acids. The CDR3 spells CASSPPAGRGYTF. The CDR3, as DNA: TGTGCCAGCAGCCCGCCAGCAGGCAGAGGCTACACCTTC.

CDR3 nucleotides: TGTGCCTGGAGGATACAGGGGGCCAACAATGAGCAGTTCTTC. Amino acids: CAWRIQGANNEQFF. This rearrangement joins TRBV30 to TRBJ2-1; TRBD1 aligns across 9 bases. V shed 3 bases, J shed 5 bases, and the junction held 5 bases outside the gene matches. The CDR3 extends over 14 amino acids. Per the germline V gene, CDR1 is GTSNPN and CDR2 is SVGIG (reference sequence).

This clone was seen a few times. The chain recombines TRBV11-3 with TRBJ2-1; unclear D gene. The V end lost 1 base, the J end lost 6 bases, and 19 bases lay between the germline ends. The CDR3 contains 17 residues. Per the germline V gene, CDR1 is SGHNT and CDR2 is YENEEA. The CDR3 coding sequence is TGTGCCAGCAGCTTAGGTAGCTTTCGGGTTTCGAGCAATGAGCAGTTCTTC. Its translation is CASSLGSFRVSSNEQFF.

In its sample, this clone was seen a few times. The V gene is TRBV7-2, the J gene TRBJ1-5; no reliable D call. Trimming removed 1 base at V and 6 bases at J, with 13 bases between. In germline, CDR1 is SGHTA, CDR2 FQGNSA. There are 15 residues in the CDR3. CDR3 nucleotides: TGTGCCAGCAGCTTAGGTTACAGCCCCTTTCAGCCCCAGCATTTT. Its translation is CASSLGYSPFQPQHF.

This clone is a singleton in its sample. The V and J genes are TRBV4-3 and TRBJ1-2; D is possibly TRBD1 (6 bases). The CDR3 spans 16 residues. Germline lookup yields CDR1 LGHNA and CDR2 YSLEER. The V and J ends lost 0 bases and 0 bases respectively, with 11 bases between them. CDR3 protein: CASSQEGQGTNYGYTF. DNA of the CDR3: TGCGCCAGCAGCCAAGAAGGGCAGGGGACTAACTATGGCTACACCTTC.

The CDR3 bases are TGTGCCAGCCTCTTAGCGGGGGGATCCTACAATGAGCAGTTCTTC. Residues: CASLLAGGSYNEQFF. The V and J genes are TRBV5-6 and TRBJ2-1; 10 bases fit TRBD2. Losses at the gene ends were 7 bases for V and 1 base for J; bases not matched to a gene: 5. There are 15 residues in the CDR3. The germline V gene has CDR1 SGHDT and CDR2 YYEEEE. The full variable domain, in which reference TRBV5-6 and TRBJ2-1 provide the parts outside the CDR3, is DAGVTQSPTHLIKTRGQQVTLRCSPKSGHDTVSWYQQALGQGPQFIFQYYEEEERQRGNFPDRFSGHQFPNYSSELNVNALLLGDSALYLCASLLAGGSYNEQFFGPGTRLTVL.

The chain couples TRBV4-1 to TRBJ2-1; 8 bases align to TRBD2. The germline CDR1 and CDR2 sequences are MGHRA and YSYEKL. The CDR3 covers 18 residues. V trimming: 0 bases; J trimming: 0 bases; junction bases outside the gene matches: 7. The CDR3 loop is CASSQDQGGRPSYNEQFF. In nucleotides, the CDR3 is TGCGCCAGCAGCCAAGATCAGGGCGGGAGGCCCTCCTACAATGAGCAGTTCTTC.

This clone was counted a single time. This chain uses TRBV28 with TRBJ2-4, with 7 bases identical to TRBD2. V lost 5 bases and J lost 0; bases outside the gene matches: 4. The CDR3 loop spans 15 amino acids. Germline V gene lookup returns CDR1 MDHEN and CDR2 SYDVKM. This chain's CDR3 is CASSGGGLAKNIQYF. The DNA for the CDR3 is TGTGCCAGCAGTGGGGGAGGGTTAGCCAAAAACATTCAGTACTTC.

The chain recombines TRBV5-1 with TRBJ1-1; tentatively, D is TRBD1 (5 bases). The CDR3 loop spans 13 amino acids. Trimming took off 4 bases at V and 1 base at J, with 8 bases between the two ends. From germline, CDR1 is SGHRS and CDR2 YFSETQ. The CDR3 protein is CASSPRANTEAFF. The CDR3 nucleotides read TGCGCCAGCAGCCCCAGGGCGAACACTGAAGCTTTCTTT. Combining the CDR3 with reference TRBV5-1 and TRBJ1-1 gives the whole variable domain KAGVTQTPRYLIKTRGQQVTLSCSPISGHRSVSWYQQTPGQGLQFLFEYFSETQRNKGNFPGRFSGRQFSNSRSEMNVSTLELGDSALYLCASSPRANTEAFFGQGTRLTVV.

DNA of the CDR3: TGCGCCAGCAGCCACCCTAGCGGGGGGGGACCCGGGGAGCTGTTTTTT. Protein sequence: CASSHPSGGGPGELFF. The chain has TRBV4-1 and TRBJ2-2, with 12 bases identical to TRBD2. V shed 3 bases and J 6 bases; nucleotides not matched to a gene: 5. Looked up from germline, CDR1 is MGHRA and CDR2 is YSYEKL. CDR3 length: 16 residues.

V is TRBV21-1 and J is TRBJ2-7; whether TRBD1, the table's D call, matches the DNA was not checked. TRBV21-1 has pseudogene status. This CDR3 has 16 residues. The CDR3 loop reads CASSKARGTGIDEQYF. In nucleotides, the CDR3 is TGTGCCAGCAGCAAAGCCAGAGGGACAGGGATCGACGAGCAGTACTTC.

V is TRBV19 and J is TRBJ1-2, with TRBD1 matching over 7 bases. The CDR3 is made up of 19 amino acids. Germline CDR1 LNHDA, CDR2 SQIVND (reference sequence). The trim removed 5 bases at V and 4 bases at J, leaving 22 bases unmatched. The DNA of the CDR3 is TGTGCCAGTAGTCCCCTGGTGAGAACAGGGGTAGTAGGTACCTATGGCTACACCTTC. This gives the protein CASSPLVRTGVVGTYGYTF.

This rearrangement joins TRBV3-1 (or the pseudogene TRBV3-2) to TRBJ2-7; the match to TRBD2 covers 8 bases. CDR3 length equals 16 residues. Trimming cost V 10 bases and J 3 bases; bases outside gene matches: 17. Germline V CDR1 and CDR2: LGHDT, YNNKEL (reference sequence). The CDR3, as DNA: TGTGCCACCGTGGGCGAATGGCTAGCGGGCCACTACGAGCAGTACGTC. Protein product: CATVGEWLAGHYEQYV.

This chain uses TRBV9 with TRBJ2-3; possibly TRBD1 for D (6 bases). The CDR3 covers 14 residues. Germline V gene sequence: CDR1 SGDLS, CDR2 YYNGEE. Trimming removed 3 bases at V and 5 bases at J, with 13 bases between. This CDR3 reads CASSDRAGEDTQYF. CDR3 in DNA: TGTGCCAGCAGCGACAGGGCAGGAGAAGATACGCAGTATTTT.

The chain uses TRBV7-3 and TRBJ2-2, with TRBD2 matching 9 bases. This CDR3 region has 15 residues. Germline V gene sequence: CDR1 SGHTA, CDR2 FQGTGA. Losses at the gene ends were 0 bases for V and 7 bases for J; bases not matched to a gene: 3. CDR3 nucleotides: TGTGCCAGCAGCTTAACGGTAGCGGGAGACGGGGAGCTGTTTTTT. Its translation is CASSLTVAGDGELFF.

The chain recombines TRBV7-2 with TRBJ1-2; maybe TRBD1 (6 bases). This CDR3 spans 15 amino acids. In germline, CDR1 is SGHTA, CDR2 FQGNSA. The V and J ends lost 3 bases and 0 bases respectively, with 11 bases between them. The CDR3: CASSLETGPNYGYTF. Here the CDR3 DNA reads TGTGCCAGCAGCTTGGAGACAGGACCTAACTATGGCTACACCTTC.

The table lists this clone with a count of one. One end of the junction is discordant with germline, which a read error may explain. The chain has TRBV6-5 and TRBJ2-5; tentative D call: TRBD2 (6 bases). Germline V gene data show CDR1 as MNHEY and CDR2 as SVGAGI. The CDR3 is 12 amino acids. CDR3 DNA sequence: TGTGCCAGCAGTTACCGCGGGACCCTAACGCACTTC. It codes for CASSYRGTLTHF.

The chain joins TRBV6-5 to TRBJ2-7; possibly TRBD1 for D (6 bases). CDR1 and CDR2 (germline): MNHEY, SVGAGI. The V gene lost 5 bases and the J gene lost 2 bases, with 10 bases spanning the gap. This CDR3 region has 13 residues. In DNA, the CDR3 is TGTGCCAGCAGTACCACAGGGACCTACGAGCAGTACTTC. As protein: CASSTTGTYEQYF.